A selection of T cell receptor beta chains follows, all from one sample in a study of prognosis after radiotherapy for stage I lung cancer. In TCRdb, the multiplex PCR reads were re-called with MiXCR into one record per CDR3 protein. Of more than 30,000 distinct CDR3 sequences listed, 35% to 45% are singletons. The sample here was PBMCs, taken before or after stereotactic body radiation therapy (not recorded which). All receptors derive from a donor aged 50 or older with non-small cell lung cancer. CDR3s leave out the opening cysteine and the closing phenylalanine or tryptophan. A D gene is named only where the DNA matches it firmly.

>TRBV28|.
ASTSGVGYEQY
>TRBV12-3/TRBV12-4|.
ASSLSGLTYEQY
>TRBV20-1|.
SARDTDTQY
>TRBV12-3/TRBV12-4|.
ASSPEGGAEAF
>TRBV20-1|TRBD2
SARDEGLAGGRNEQF
>TRBV19|TRBD1
ATGGTGNQPQH
>TRBV6-1|.
ASSEASVGNQPQH
>TRBV20-1|TRBD1
SAPREGTGDNEQF
>TRBV6-6|.
ASSYSSGDQPQH
>TRBV30|.
AWSAGVTPLH
>TRBV12-3/TRBV12-4|TRBD1
ASSRIGTVGGYT
>TRBV9|TRBD2
ASSVDGGASEQY
>TRBV6-1|TRBD1
ASSPRDSWGYT
>TRBV5-1|.
ASSPSASTDTQY
>TRBV30|TRBD2
AWSAGLAGEGVFWEQY
>TRBV9|TRBD1
ASSTPGQGWGYT
>TRBV20-1|.
SALIQDTQY
>TRBV3-1|.
ASSQFQETQY
>TRBV7-9|.
ASSYRLDRSSTDTQY
>TRBV27|TRBD1
ATGTGYEQY
>TRBV5-1|TRBD2
ASSLAASGRSDTQY
>TRBV28|TRBD1
ASSRQTGGHYEKY
>TRBV20-1|.
SAYVRRVRTDMQY